Each of the 10 T cell receptor beta chains below was sequenced from the same sample in a study of CD8+ T cells in alopecia areata. Reverse transcribed after extraction, RNA yielded cDNA as the sequencing template. TCRdb's copy holds only in-frame clones and misses some; the assay was immunoSEQ multiplex PCR. The sample comprises around 140,000 clones, around three fifths of which are singletons, and 5% to 7.5% rests with the top ten. Here the sequenced sample was CD4+ T cells sorted from blood, taken at week 0. Receptors were obtained from a human donor with alopecia areata.

The chain is built from TRBV5-6 and TRBJ2-2; 8 positions agree with TRBD2. The CDR3 is 16 residues long. Germline CDR1 and CDR2: SGHDT and YYEEEE. Trimming removed 2 bases from V and 1 base from J; junction bases left unmatched: 4. CDR3 in DNA: TGTGCCAGCAGCTTTCTCGGGACTAGGAACACCGGGGAGCTGTTTTTT. Protein: CASSFLGTRNTGELFF.

The V call is TRBV7-8, the J call TRBJ1-6, with a weak D call TRBD1 (5 bases). Germline CDR1 reads SGHVS; CDR2 reads FQNEAQ. V lost 5 bases, J lost 9 bases, and 17 bases lay in between. CDR3 length: 15 amino acids. Here the CDR3 DNA reads TGTGCCAGCAGCCAACAGGAGGGGTCTATTTCACCCCTCCACTTT. Protein sequence: CASSQQEGSISPLHF.

This clone was recorded a few times. J is TRBJ2-7 and V is TRBV18; 9 bases map to TRBD2. Trimming took 2 bases from V and 0 from J; bases not matched to a gene: 8. Looked up from germline, CDR1 is KGHSH and CDR2 is LQKENI. The CDR3 consists of 17 residues. The CDR3 loop is CASSPRASGADSYEQYF. In nucleotides, the CDR3 is TGTGCCAGCTCACCAAGGGCTAGCGGGGCAGACTCCTACGAGCAGTACTTC.

This clone is a singleton in its sample. The CDR3 coding sequence is TGTGCCAGCAGCCAAGATGGGCAGGGGGAGCAGTTCTTC. Encoded protein: CASSQDGQGEQFF. The gene calls are TRBV14 and TRBJ2-1, with D possibly TRBD1 on 6 matching bases. Germline assignment: CDR1 SGHDN and CDR2 FVKESK. The length of the CDR3 is 13 residues. V dropped 0 bases and J dropped 10 bases, with 10 bases sitting between them.

This clone was counted a single time. The chain is built from TRBV29-1 and TRBJ1-3, with D unclear. The germline V gene has CDR1 SQVTM and CDR2 ANQGSEA. The CDR3 consists of 12 residues. Between the trimmed V and J ends, which lost 7 bases and 2 bases, there was a span of 9 bases. This CDR3 reads CSAASTGNTIYF. CDR3 nucleotides: TGCAGCGCCGCGTCAACTGGAAACACCATATATTTT.

V usage is TRBV29-1 and J usage is TRBJ1-1; perhaps TRBD1 as D (6 bases). The germline V and J ends were trimmed by 7 bases and 1 base, with 13 bases remaining between them. CDR1 is SQVTM, CDR2 ANQGSEA, per germline. CDR3 length: 13 residues. The CDR3 DNA follows: TGCAGCGCCAAACAGGGCCCGAACACTGAAGCTTTCTTT. Protein sequence: CSAKQGPNTEAFF.

The V gene is TRBV23-1, the J gene TRBJ1-5; no definite D call. TRBV23-1 is marked as an open reading frame, function uncertain. V dropped 2 bases and J dropped 3 bases, with 17 bases sitting between them. CDR3 length: 17 amino acids. The CDR3 DNA sequence: TGCGCCAGCAGTCAAGGGTGGGAGAGGTTTACCAATCAGCCCCAGCATTTT. It codes for CASSQGWERFTNQPQHF.

This clone has more than one count but fewer than ten. The J gene is TRBJ2-7, the V gene TRBV7-9; D tentatively reads TRBD1 or TRBD2 (5 bases each). In germline, CDR1 is SEHNR, CDR2 FQNEAQ (reference sequence). The V gene lost 4 bases and the J gene lost 6 bases, with 13 bases spanning the gap. CDR3 length: 13 amino acids. The CDR3 nucleotides are TGTGCCAGCAGCTCGGGACGACTCGGCGAGCAGTACTTC. Protein product: CASSSGRLGEQYF. Drawing the rest from reference TRBV7-9 and TRBJ2-7, the complete variable domain is DTGVSQNPRHKITKRGQNVTFRCDPISEHNRLYWYRQTLGQGPEFLTYFQNEAQLEKSRLLSDRFSAERPKGSFSTLEIQRTEQGDSAMYLCASSSGRLGEQYFGPGTRLTVT.

The V gene is TRBV4-1, the J gene TRBJ1-4, with 9 bases that match TRBD1. Trimming cost V 6 bases and J 5 bases; bases outside gene matches: 4. The germline V gene encodes CDR1 MGHRA and CDR2 YSYEKL. The CDR3 is made up of 14 amino acids. The CDR3 bases are TGCGCCAGCAGAAGACAGGGGGTAAATGAAAAACTGTTTTTT. Protein: CASRRQGVNEKLFF.

This clone was observed a few times. This chain uses TRBV20-1 with TRBJ2-7, with D hard to call. Trimming shortened V by 2 bases and J by 3 bases, and 5 bases separated the two germline ends. CDR1 is DFQATT and CDR2 is SNEGSKA in the germline V gene (reference sequence). The CDR3 is 11 residues long. The CDR3 DNA is TGCAGTGCTAGATCCGGCTACGAGCAGTACTTC. It encodes CSARSGYEQYF.